This TCR beta chain was identified during a study of T-cell reconstitution after alpha-beta-depleted transplantation in children. CDR3 length equals 13 residues. The ends were cut back, 1 base at V and 3 bases at J, with 3 bases in the middle. TCRbeta library construction was performed incorporating unique molecular identifiers. TCRdb reanalysed the PCR reads using MiXCR and keeps one entry per CDR3 protein. The data show about 400,000 distinct CDR3 sequences, roughly 22% seen once. The material was PBMCs from the stem cell graft donor, obtained from the stem cell graft. The gene calls are TRBV12-3 or TRBV12-4 and TRBJ2-2, with D unclear. The receptor was derived from a human donor who donated a stem cell graft to a child with acute myeloid leukemia. CDR3 sequence reads: CASSLGHTGELFF. The DNA for the CDR3 is TGTGCCAGCAGTTTAGGCCACACCGGGGAGCTGTTTTTT.